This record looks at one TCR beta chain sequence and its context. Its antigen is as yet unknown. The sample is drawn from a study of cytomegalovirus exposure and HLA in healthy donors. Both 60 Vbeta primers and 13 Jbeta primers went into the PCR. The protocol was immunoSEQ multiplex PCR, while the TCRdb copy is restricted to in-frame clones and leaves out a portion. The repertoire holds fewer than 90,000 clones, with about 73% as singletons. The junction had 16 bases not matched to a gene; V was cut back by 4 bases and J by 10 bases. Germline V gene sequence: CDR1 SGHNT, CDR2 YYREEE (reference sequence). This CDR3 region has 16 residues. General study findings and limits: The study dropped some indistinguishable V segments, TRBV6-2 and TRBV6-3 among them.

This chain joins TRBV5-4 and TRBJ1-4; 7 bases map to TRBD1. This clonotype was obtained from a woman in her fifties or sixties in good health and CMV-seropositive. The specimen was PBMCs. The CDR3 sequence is CASSPYRGTAGGKLFF. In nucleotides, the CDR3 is TGTGCCAGCAGCCCTTATCGCGGGACAGCCGGAGGAAAACTGTTTTTT.